One T cell receptor beta chain is described in this entry. Germline loops: CDR1 SQVTM, CDR2 ANQGSEA. This CDR3 region has 14 residues. V lost 4 bases to trimming and J lost 3 bases, with 16 bases between them. The sample originates from a study of technical replicates of blood from a handful of donors. This table comes from immunoSEQ multiplex PCR, and its TCRdb copy is limited to in-frame clones, with some not included. This table has some 57,000 clones, roughly 97% appearing once. V and J are TRBV29-1 and TRBJ2-7; D is uncertain. The sequence came from a human donor in good health. What was sequenced was T cells isolated from PBMCs. CDR3 sequence reads: CSVAPVGRSYEQYF. The CDR3 nucleotides read TGCAGCGTTGCGCCAGTTGGTCGGAGCTACGAGCAGTACTTC.